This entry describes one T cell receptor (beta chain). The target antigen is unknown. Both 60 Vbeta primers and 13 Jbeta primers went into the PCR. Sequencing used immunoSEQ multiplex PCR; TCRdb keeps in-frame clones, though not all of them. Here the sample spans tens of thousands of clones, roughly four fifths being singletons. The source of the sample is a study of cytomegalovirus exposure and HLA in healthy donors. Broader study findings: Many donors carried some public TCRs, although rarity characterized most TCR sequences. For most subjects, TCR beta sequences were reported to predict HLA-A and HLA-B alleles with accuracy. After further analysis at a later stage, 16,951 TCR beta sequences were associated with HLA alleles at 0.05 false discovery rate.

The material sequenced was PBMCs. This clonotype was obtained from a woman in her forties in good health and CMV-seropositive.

CDR3 residues: CASGEGQTKRLNTEAFF. CDR3 sequence (DNA): TGTGCCAGCGGGGAAGGACAGACTAAACGATTGAACACTGAAGCTTTCTTT. The chain employs TRBV21-1 and TRBJ1-1; the DNA was not compared with TRBD1, the D call given in the table. TRBV21-1 is given as a pseudogene. The CDR3 has 17 amino acids.